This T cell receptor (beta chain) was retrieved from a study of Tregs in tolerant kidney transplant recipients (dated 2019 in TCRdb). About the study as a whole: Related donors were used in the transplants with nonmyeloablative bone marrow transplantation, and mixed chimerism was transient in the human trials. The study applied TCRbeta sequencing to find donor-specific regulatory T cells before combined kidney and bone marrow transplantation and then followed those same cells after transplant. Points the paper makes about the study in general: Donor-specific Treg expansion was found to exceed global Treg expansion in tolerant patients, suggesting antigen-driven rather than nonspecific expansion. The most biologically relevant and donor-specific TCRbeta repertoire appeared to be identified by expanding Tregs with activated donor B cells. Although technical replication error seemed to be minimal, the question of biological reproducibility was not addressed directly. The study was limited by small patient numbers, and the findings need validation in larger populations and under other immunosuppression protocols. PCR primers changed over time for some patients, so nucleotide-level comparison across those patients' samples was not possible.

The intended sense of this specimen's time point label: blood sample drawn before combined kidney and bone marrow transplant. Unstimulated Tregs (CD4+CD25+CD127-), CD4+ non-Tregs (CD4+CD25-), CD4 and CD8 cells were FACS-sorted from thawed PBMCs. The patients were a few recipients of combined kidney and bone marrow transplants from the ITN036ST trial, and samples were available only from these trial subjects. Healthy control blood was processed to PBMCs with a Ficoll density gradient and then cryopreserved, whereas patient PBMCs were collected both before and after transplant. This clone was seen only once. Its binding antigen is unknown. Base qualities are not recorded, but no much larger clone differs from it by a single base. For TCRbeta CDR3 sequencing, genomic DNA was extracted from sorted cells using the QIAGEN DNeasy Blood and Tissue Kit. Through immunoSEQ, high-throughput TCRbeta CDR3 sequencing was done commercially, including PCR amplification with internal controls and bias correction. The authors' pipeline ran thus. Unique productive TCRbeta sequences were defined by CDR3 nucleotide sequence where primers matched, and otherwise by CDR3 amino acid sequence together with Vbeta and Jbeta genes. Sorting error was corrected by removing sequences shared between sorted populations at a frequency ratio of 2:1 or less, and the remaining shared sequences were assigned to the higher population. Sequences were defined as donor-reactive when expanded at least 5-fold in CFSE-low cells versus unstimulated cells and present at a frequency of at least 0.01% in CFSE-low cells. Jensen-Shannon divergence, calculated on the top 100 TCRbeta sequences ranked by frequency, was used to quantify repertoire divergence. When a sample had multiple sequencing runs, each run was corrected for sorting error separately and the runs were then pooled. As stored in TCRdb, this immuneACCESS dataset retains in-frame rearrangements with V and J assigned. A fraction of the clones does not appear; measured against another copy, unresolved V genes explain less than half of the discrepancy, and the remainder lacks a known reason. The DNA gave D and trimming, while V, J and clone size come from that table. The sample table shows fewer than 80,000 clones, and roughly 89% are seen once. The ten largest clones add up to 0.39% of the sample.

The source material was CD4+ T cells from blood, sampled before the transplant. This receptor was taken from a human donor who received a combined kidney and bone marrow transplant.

The DNA is TGTGCCAGCAGCTTTGGACAGGGCTTGCGGCCCCAGCATTTT. This codes for CASSFGQGLRPQHF. The chain is encoded by TRBV5-6 joined to TRBJ1-5; the central 8 bases match TRBD1. The V end gives up 2 bases and the J end 9 bases, leaving 7 bases in the junction not matched to a gene. From the germline V gene, CDR1 is SGHDT and CDR2 is YYEEEE. The CDR3 runs 14 amino acids, cysteine and phenylalanine included. The retained sequence is limited to the CDR3, 42 bases, with the frame set at the first base. The CDR3 plus the reference TRBV5-6 and TRBJ1-5 genes for the other parts give the full variable domain: DAGVTQSPTHLIKTRGQQVTLRCSPKSGHDTVSWYQQALGQGPQFIFQYYEEEERQRGNFPDRFSGHQFPNYSSELNVNALLLGDSALYLCASSFGQGLRPQHFGDGTRLSIL.